This T cell receptor (beta chain) is from a study of cytomegalovirus exposure and HLA in healthy donors. CDR3 size: 16 residues. Trimming cost V 0 bases and J 5 bases, with 13 bases left between them. Germline V gives CDR1 LGHNA, CDR2 YSLEER. Although they were nominally healthy when sampled, donors likely had unrecorded immune exposures. For this clone: What it recognizes is unknown.

Findings and limits, study-wide: Associated with cytomegalovirus, according to the listing, were about 160 TCR beta chains. In a later analysis, TCR beta V- and J-gene trimming was associated with a missense DCLRE1C variant.

PCR primers comprised 60 Vbeta and 13 Jbeta primers. Here immunoSEQ multiplex PCR was the method, and the copy in TCRdb shows in-frame clones only, minus some. The sample contains about 82,000 clones, around 83% of which appear only once. Material: PBMCs. The chain joins TRBV4-3 to TRBJ1-4; D is ambiguous. This TCR was sampled from an older man in good health and CMV-seropositive. CDR3 sequence: CASSQDRGRNNEKLFF. The CDR3 nucleotides are TGCGCCAGCAGCCAAGATCGTGGCAGGAACAATGAAAAACTGTTTTTT.